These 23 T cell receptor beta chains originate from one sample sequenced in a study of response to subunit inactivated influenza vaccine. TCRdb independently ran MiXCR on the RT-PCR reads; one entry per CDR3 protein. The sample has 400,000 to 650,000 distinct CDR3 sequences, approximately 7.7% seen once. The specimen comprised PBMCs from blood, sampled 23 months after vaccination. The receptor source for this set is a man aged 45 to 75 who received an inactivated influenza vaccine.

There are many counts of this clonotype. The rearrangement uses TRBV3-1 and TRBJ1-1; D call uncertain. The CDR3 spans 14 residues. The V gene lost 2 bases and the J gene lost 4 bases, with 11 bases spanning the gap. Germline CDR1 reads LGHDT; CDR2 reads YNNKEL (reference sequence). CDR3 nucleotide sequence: TGTGCCAGCAGCCAATCGGGTCGGACCACTGAAGCTTTCTTT. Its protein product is CASSQSGRTTEAFF. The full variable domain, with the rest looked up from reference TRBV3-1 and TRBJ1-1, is DTAVSQTPKYLVTQMGNDKSIKCEQNLGHDTMYWYKQDSKKFLKIMFSYNNKELIINETVPNRFSPKSPDKAHLNLHINSLELGDSAVYFCASSQSGRTTEAFFGQGTRLTVV.

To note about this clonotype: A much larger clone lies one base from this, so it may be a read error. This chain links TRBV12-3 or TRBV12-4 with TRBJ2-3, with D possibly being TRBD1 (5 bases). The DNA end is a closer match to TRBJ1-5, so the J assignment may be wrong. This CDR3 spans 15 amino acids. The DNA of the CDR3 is TGTGCCAGCAGTTTAGCTCAGGGCTACACAGATACGCAGCATTTT. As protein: CASSLAQGYTDTQHF.

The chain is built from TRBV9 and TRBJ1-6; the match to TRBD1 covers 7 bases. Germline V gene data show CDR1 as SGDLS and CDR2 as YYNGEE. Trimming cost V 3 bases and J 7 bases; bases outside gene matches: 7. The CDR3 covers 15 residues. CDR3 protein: CASSGQGQPNSPLHF. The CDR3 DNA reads TGTGCCAGCAGCGGACAGGGACAGCCGAATTCACCCCTCCACTTT. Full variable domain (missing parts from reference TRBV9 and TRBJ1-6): DSGVTQTPKHLITATGQRVTLRCSPRSGDLSVYWYQQSLDQGLQFLIQYYNGEERAKGNILERFSAQQFPDLHSELNLSSLELGDSALYFCASSGQGQPNSPLHFGNGTRLTVT.

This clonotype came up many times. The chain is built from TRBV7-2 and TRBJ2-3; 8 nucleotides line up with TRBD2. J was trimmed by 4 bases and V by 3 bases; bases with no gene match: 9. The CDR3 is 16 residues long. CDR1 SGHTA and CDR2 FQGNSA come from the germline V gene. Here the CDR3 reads CASSFVHGRAPDTQYF. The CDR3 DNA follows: TGTGCCAGCAGCTTCGTCCACGGGAGGGCCCCAGATACGCAGTATTTT.

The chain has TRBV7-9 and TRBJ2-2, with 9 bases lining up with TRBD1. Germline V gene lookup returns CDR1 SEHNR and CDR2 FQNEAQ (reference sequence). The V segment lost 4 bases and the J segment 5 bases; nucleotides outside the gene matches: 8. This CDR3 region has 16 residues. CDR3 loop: CASSSYRGQRTGELFF. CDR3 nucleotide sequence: TGTGCCAGCAGCTCTTACAGGGGGCAGCGTACCGGGGAGCTGTTTTTT.

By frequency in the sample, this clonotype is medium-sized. CDR3 amino acids: CASSPRQGTDEQYF. The CDR3 DNA follows: TGTGCCAGCAGCCCCAGACAGGGTACCGACGAGCAGTACTTC. This chain uses TRBV3-1 with TRBJ2-7, with 7 bases matching TRBD1. The CDR3 is made up of 14 amino acids. Trimming cost V 4 bases and J 5 bases; bases outside gene matches: 8. Germline V gene data show CDR1 as LGHDT and CDR2 as YNNKEL (reference sequence).

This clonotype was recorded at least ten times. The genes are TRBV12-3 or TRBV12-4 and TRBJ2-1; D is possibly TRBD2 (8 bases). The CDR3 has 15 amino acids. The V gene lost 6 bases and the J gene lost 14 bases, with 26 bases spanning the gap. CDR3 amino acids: CASSSSGLAGRGEFF. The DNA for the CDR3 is TGTGCCAGCAGCTCCTCGGGGCTAGCGGGCAGGGGGGAGTTCTTC.

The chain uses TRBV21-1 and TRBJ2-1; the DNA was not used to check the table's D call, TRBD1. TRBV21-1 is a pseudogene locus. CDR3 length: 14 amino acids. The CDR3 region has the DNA TGTGCCATTTCGACAGGGGGCTCCTACAATGAGCAGTTCTTC. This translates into CAISTGGSYNEQFF.

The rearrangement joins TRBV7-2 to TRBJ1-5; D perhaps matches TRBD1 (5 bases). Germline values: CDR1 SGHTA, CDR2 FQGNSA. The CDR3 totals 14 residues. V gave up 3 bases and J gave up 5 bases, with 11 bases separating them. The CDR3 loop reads CASSLDPGDQPQHF. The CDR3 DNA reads TGTGCCAGCAGCTTGGACCCGGGGGATCAGCCCCAGCATTTT.

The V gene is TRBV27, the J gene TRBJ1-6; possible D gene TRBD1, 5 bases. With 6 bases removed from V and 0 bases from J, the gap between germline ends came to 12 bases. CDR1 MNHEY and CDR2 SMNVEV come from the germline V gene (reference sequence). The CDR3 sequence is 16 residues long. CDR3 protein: CASSPGTSSYNSPLHF. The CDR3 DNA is TGTGCCAGCAGCCCAGGGACGAGCTCCTATAATTCACCCCTCCACTTT.

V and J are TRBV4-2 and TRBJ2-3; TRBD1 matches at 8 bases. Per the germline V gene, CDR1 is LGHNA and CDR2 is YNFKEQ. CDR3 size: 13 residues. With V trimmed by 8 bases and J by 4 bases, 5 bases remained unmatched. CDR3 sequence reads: CASGRTGPDTQYF. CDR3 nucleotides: TGTGCCAGCGGACGGACAGGGCCAGATACGCAGTATTTT.

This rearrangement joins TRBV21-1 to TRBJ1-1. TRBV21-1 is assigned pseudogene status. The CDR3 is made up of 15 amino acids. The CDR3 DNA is TGTGCCAGCAGTCACCAGACACGGCTGAACACTGAAGCTTTCTTT. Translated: CASSHQTRLNTEAFF.

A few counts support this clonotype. This CDR3 reads CASSSLRPDQGGGYTF. The CDR3 DNA is TGTGCCAGCAGCTCCCTCCGCCCGGATCAGGGAGGTGGCTACACCTTC. The rearrangement joins TRBV11-2 to TRBJ1-2, with a possible D match to TRBD1 (5 bases). Trimming pared 4 bases from V and 7 bases from J, leaving 22 bases between. Per germline, CDR1 SGHAT and CDR2 FQNNGV. This CDR3 has 16 amino acids.

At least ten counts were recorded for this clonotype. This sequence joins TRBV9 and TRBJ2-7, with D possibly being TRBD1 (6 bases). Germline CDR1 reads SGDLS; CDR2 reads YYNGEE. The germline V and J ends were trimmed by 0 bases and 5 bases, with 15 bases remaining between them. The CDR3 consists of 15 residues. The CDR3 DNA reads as TGTGCCAGCAGCGTAGCGCCAGGGGTTGTCCACGAGCAGTACTTC. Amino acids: CASSVAPGVVHEQYF. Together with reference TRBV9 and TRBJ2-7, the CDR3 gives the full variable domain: DSGVTQTPKHLITATGQRVTLRCSPRSGDLSVYWYQQSLDQGLQFLIQYYNGEERAKGNILERFSAQQFPDLHSELNLSSLELGDSALYFCASSVAPGVVHEQYFGPGTRLTVT.

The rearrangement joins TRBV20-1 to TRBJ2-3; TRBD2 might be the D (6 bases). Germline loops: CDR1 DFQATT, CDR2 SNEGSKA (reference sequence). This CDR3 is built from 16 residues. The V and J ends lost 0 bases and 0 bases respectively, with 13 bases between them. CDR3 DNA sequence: TGCAGTGCTAGAGATCGAGGGCGGGGTAGCACAGATACGCAGTATTTT. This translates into CSARDRGRGSTDTQYF.

The chain's CDR3 is CASSVNTGTESYEQYF. CDR3 in DNA: TGCGCCAGCAGCGTGAACACTGGGACGGAGTCCTACGAGCAGTACTTC. The chain carries TRBV5-1 and TRBJ2-7; D may be TRBD1 or TRBD2 (5 bases each). Trimming shortened V by 4 bases and J by 1 base, and 18 bases separated the two germline ends. In germline, CDR1 is SGHRS, CDR2 YFSETQ. The CDR3 totals 16 residues.

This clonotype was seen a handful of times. This CDR3 is CASSLSGASGGLTTDTQYF. Written as DNA, the CDR3 is TGTGCCAGCAGCCTGTCGGGCGCTAGCGGGGGACTAACCACAGATACGCAGTATTTT. The genes are TRBV4-2 and TRBJ2-3; 10 bases are shared with TRBD2. The CDR3 has 19 amino acids. The germline V gene has CDR1 LGHNA and CDR2 YNFKEQ. Germline trimming cut 4 bases from V and 2 bases from J; bases unmatched to any gene: 15.

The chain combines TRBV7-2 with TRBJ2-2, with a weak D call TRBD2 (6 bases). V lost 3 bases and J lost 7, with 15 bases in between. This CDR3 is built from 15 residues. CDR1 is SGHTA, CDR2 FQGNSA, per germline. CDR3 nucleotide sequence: TGTGCCAGCAGCTTCGGGGGAGGCTACAACGGGGAGCTGTTTTTT. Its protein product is CASSFGGGYNGELFF.

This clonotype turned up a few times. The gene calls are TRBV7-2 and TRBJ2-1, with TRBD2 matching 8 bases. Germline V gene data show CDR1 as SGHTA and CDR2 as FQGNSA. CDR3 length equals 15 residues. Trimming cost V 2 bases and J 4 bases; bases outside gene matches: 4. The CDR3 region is CASSLRGGGYNEQFF. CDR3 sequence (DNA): TGTGCCAGCAGCTTAAGGGGCGGGGGGTACAATGAGCAGTTCTTC. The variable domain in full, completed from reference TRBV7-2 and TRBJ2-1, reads GAGVSQSPSNKVTEKGKDVELRCDPISGHTALYWYRQSLGQGLEFLIYFQGNSAPDKSGLPSDRFSAERTGGSVSTLTIQRTQQEDSAVYLCASSLRGGGYNEQFFGPGTRLTVL.

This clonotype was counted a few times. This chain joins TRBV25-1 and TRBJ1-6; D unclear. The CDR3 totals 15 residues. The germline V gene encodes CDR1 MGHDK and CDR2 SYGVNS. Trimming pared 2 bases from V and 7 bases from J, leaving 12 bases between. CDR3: CASSEGVPPNSPLHF. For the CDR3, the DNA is TGTGCCAGCAGTGAAGGGGTCCCACCGAATTCACCCCTCCACTTT.

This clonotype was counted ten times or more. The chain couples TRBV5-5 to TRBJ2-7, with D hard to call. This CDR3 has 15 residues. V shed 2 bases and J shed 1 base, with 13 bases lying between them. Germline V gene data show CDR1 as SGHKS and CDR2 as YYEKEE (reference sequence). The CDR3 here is CASSFLPAASYEQYF. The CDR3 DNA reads TGTGCCAGCAGCTTTCTCCCAGCCGCATCCTACGAGCAGTACTTC.

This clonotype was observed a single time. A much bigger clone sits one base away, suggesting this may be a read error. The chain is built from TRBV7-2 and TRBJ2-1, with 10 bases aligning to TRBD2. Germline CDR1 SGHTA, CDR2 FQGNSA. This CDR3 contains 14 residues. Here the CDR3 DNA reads TGTGCCGGCAGCTCCGTAGCGGGAGGTCGAGAGCAGTTCTTC. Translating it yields CAGSSVAGGREQFF.

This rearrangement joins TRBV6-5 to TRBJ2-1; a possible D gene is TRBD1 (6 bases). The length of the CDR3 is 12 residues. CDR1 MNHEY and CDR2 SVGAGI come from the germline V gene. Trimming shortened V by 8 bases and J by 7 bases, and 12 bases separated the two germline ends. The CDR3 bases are TGTGCCAGCGGGGGCGCCTTTAATGAGCAGTTCTTC. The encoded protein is CASGGAFNEQFF.